Shown below are 19 T cell receptor beta chains from a single sample sequenced in a study of blood T cell repertoires in COVID-19. Generated by immunoSEQ multiplex PCR, the TCRdb table keeps only in-frame clones and is missing some. The sample comprises roughly 300,000 clones, about nine tenths of which are singletons, and 1.5% rests with the top ten. The sample consisted of peripheral blood. Receptors were obtained from a woman aged 40 to 50 who had recovered from COVID-19.

This clone appeared a single time. J is TRBJ1-4 and V is TRBV4-3, with D perhaps TRBD1 (6 bases). The germline CDR1 and CDR2 sequences are LGHNA and YSLEER. The V and J ends lost 4 bases and 8 bases respectively, with 20 bases between them. This CDR3 is built from 16 residues. In nucleotides, the CDR3 is TGCGCCAGCAGCCGGAGATATTCCGGGACACTCGAAAAACTGTTTTTT. It specifies CASSRRYSGTLEKLFF.

The chain couples TRBV5-6 to TRBJ2-7; 11 positions agree with TRBD1. V lost 6 bases and J lost 3; bases outside the gene matches: 5. CDR3 length: 14 amino acids. The germline CDR1 and CDR2 sequences are SGHDT and YYEEEE. The CDR3 DNA sequence: TGTGCCAGCACGCGGACAGGGGGCTACTACGAGCAGTACTTC. Amino acid sequence: CASTRTGGYYEQYF.

This clone turned up a few times. The J gene is TRBJ2-7, the V gene TRBV27; 8 positions match TRBD2. The CDR3 consists of 15 residues. Trimming at V came to 6 bases and at J to 0 bases, leaving 7 bases not matched to a gene. CDR1 is MNHEY, CDR2 SMNVEV, per germline (reference sequence). The CDR3 protein is CASRRLARVSYEQYF. DNA of the CDR3: TGTGCCAGCAGACGACTAGCGAGGGTCTCCTACGAGCAGTACTTC.

The chain combines TRBV5-1 with TRBJ2-7; D perhaps matches TRBD2 (5 bases). This CDR3 spans 14 amino acids. CDR1 and CDR2 from the germline V gene are SGHRS and YFSETQ. V was shortened by 0 bases and J by 0 bases, with 7 bases between the two germline ends. CDR3 loop: CASSLDRDSYEQYF. DNA for the CDR3: TGCGCCAGCAGCTTGGACCGGGACTCCTACGAGCAGTACTTC.

The chain combines TRBV19 with TRBJ2-1; 9 bases agree with TRBD2. The CDR3 sequence is 14 residues long. CDR1 is LNHDA, CDR2 SQIVND, per germline (reference sequence). J gave up 4 bases and V 5 bases, and 3 bases lay outside the gene matches. The CDR3 sequence is CASSAGGTYNEQFF. CDR3 in DNA: TGTGCCAGTAGTGCGGGAGGGACTTACAATGAGCAGTTCTTC. Full variable domain (rest looked up from reference TRBV19 and TRBJ2-1): DGGITQSPKYLFRKEGQNVTLSCEQNLNHDAMYWYRQDPGQGLRLIYYSQIVNDFQKGDIAEGYSVSREKKESFPLTVTSAQKNPTAFYLCASSAGGTYNEQFFGPGTRLTVL.

The chain links TRBV4-1 to TRBJ1-1; D not certain. CDR3 size: 16 residues. Trimming took off 0 bases at V and 1 base at J, with 12 bases between the two ends. Germline V lookup: CDR1 MGHRA, CDR2 YSYEKL. The DNA for the CDR3 is TGCGCCAGCAGCCAAGAGCCCCCCCCGAGGAACACTGAAGCTTTCTTT. This sequence encodes CASSQEPPPRNTEAFF.

The V gene is TRBV9, the J gene TRBJ1-3; TRBD1 is a possible D gene (5 bases). This CDR3 spans 15 amino acids. Germline CDR1 and CDR2: SGDLS and YYNGEE. Trimming removed 0 bases at V and 6 bases at J, with 13 bases between. The CDR3 sequence: CASSVVSGSENTIYF. The CDR3 nucleotides are TGTGCCAGCAGCGTAGTTTCAGGGTCGGAAAACACCATATATTTT.

The J gene is TRBJ1-6, the V gene TRBV5-5; no clear D gene. Trimming took 0 bases from V and 8 from J, leaving 15 bases between them. This CDR3 is 16 amino acids long. CDR1 and CDR2 from the germline V gene are SGHKS and YYEKEE (reference sequence). CDR3 amino acids: CASSLEKSRHDSPLHF. CDR3 coding DNA: TGTGCCAGCAGCTTGGAAAAGAGCAGGCACGATTCACCCCTCCACTTT. Looking up the rest from reference TRBV5-5 and TRBJ1-6 gives the full variable domain: DAGVTQSPTHLIKTRGQQVTLRCSPISGHKSVSWYQQVLGQGPQFIFQYYEKEERGRGNFPDRFSARQFPNYSSELNVNALLLGDSALYLCASSLEKSRHDSPLHFGNGTRLTVT.

The chain uses TRBV7-9 and TRBJ1-2; D unresolved. CDR1 is SEHNR and CDR2 is FQNEAQ in the germline V gene (reference sequence). V was pared by 5 bases and J by 6 bases, with 19 bases between. The CDR3 is 15 amino acids. The CDR3 DNA sequence: TGTGCCAGCAGCCCCGACAACTTTCTGATCGATGGCTACACCTTC. It is translated as CASSPDNFLIDGYTF.

The genes are TRBV11-2 and TRBJ1-4; D may be TRBD1 (5 bases). V lost 6 bases, J lost 7 bases, and 9 bases lay in between. This CDR3 has 12 amino acids. The germline CDR1 and CDR2 sequences are SGHAT and FQNNGV. The CDR3 loop reads CASSTGGEKLFF. The DNA of the CDR3 is TGTGCCAGCAGTACCGGGGGTGAAAAACTGTTTTTT.

The rearrangement uses TRBV11-2 and TRBJ2-5; 10 bases match TRBD2. Germline loops: CDR1 SGHAT, CDR2 FQNNGV. After removal of 3 bases from V and 5 bases from J, the junction contained 6 bases not matched to a gene. The length of the CDR3 is 15 residues. CDR3 residues: CASSFVLAGRETQYF. For the CDR3, the DNA is TGTGCCAGCAGCTTCGTACTAGCGGGGCGGGAGACCCAGTACTTC. The variable domain in full, completed from reference TRBV11-2 and TRBJ2-5, reads EAGVAQSPRYKIIEKRQSVAFWCNPISGHATLYWYQQILGQGPKLLIQFQNNGVVDDSQLPKDRFSAERLKGVDSTLKIQPAKLEDSAVYLCASSFVLAGRETQYFGPGTRLLVL.

The rearrangement links TRBV6-5 to TRBJ1-4; a weak D match, TRBD1 (6 bases). The germline gives CDR1 MNHEY, CDR2 SVGAGI. The germline V and J ends were trimmed by 5 bases and 11 bases, with 15 bases remaining between them. This CDR3 is 13 amino acids long. CDR3 residues: CASSTGTWGKLFF. DNA for the CDR3: TGTGCCAGCAGTACGGGGACATGGGGGAAACTGTTTTTT.

This clone was seen once. The chain couples TRBV11-2 to TRBJ1-1; no clear D. Germline loops: CDR1 SGHAT, CDR2 FQNNGV. This CDR3 has 13 residues. V dropped 5 bases and J dropped 6 bases, with 13 bases sitting between them. CDR3 coding DNA: TGTGCCAGCAGCCCTCCCCCTGACTCTGAAGCTTTCTTT. Translated, it gives CASSPPPDSEAFF.

The gene calls are TRBV5-4 and TRBJ2-2; 8 nucleotides agree with TRBD1. The ends lost 1 base at V and 2 bases at J; junction bases unmatched: 4. CDR3 length: 16 residues. Germline-derived CDR1 and CDR2 are SGHNT and YYREEE (reference sequence). CDR3 region: CASSLFRGRNTGELFF. In nucleotides, the CDR3 is TGTGCCAGCAGCTTGTTCAGGGGGCGAAACACCGGGGAGCTGTTTTTT. The whole variable domain, remainder taken from reference TRBV5-4 and TRBJ2-2, is ETGVTQSPTHLIKTRGQQVTLRCSSQSGHNTVSWYQQALGQGPQFIFQYYREEENGRGNFPPRFSGLQFPNYSSELNVNALELDDSALYLCASSLFRGRNTGELFFGEGSRLTVL.

The gene calls are TRBV7-9 and TRBJ1-1; the D is unclear. Deletions cut 0 bases from V and 4 bases from J, with 9 bases between. This CDR3 region has 14 residues. Germline CDR1 and CDR2: SEHNR and FQNEAQ (reference sequence). The CDR3 is CASSLAQAGTEAFF. The CDR3 coding sequence is TGTGCCAGCAGCTTAGCCCAGGCCGGCACTGAAGCTTTCTTT.

V gene TRBV6-2 or TRBV6-3 combines with J gene TRBJ2-7; D remains unclear. The CDR3 length is 13 residues. Trimming removed 2 bases from V and 5 bases from J, with 10 bases in between. Germline V gene sequence: CDR1 MNHEY, CDR2 SVGEGT. CDR3 sequence: CASSYPPRDEQYF. The CDR3 DNA sequence: TGTGCCAGCAGTTACCCACCTCGGGACGAGCAGTACTTC.

This chain joins TRBV9 and TRBJ2-7, with TRBD1 as a possible D gene (6 bases). Germline V gene lookup returns CDR1 SGDLS and CDR2 YYNGEE. V lost 4 bases and J lost 1, with 15 bases in between. This CDR3 is 15 amino acids long. The CDR3 coding sequence is TGTGCCAGCAGCCCCCACGGACAGCAGTCCTACGAGCAGTACTTC. Its translation is CASSPHGQQSYEQYF.

The chain is built from TRBV5-1 and TRBJ2-2; D ambiguous. The CDR3 length is 13 residues. The ends were cut back, 4 bases at V and 4 bases at J, with 8 bases in the middle. The germline gives CDR1 SGHRS, CDR2 YFSETQ. CDR3: CASSLYGTGELFF. CDR3 nucleotides: TGCGCCAGCAGCCTATACGGCACCGGGGAGCTGTTTTTT.

The chain employs TRBV20-1 and TRBJ1-2; D is unclear. The CDR3 has 11 amino acids. Trimming shortened V by 6 bases and J by 3 bases, and 8 bases separated the two germline ends. The germline CDR1 and CDR2 sequences are DFQATT and SNEGSKA (reference sequence). The DNA of the CDR3 is TGCAGTGCCCCCCGCGACTATGGCTACACCTTC. It is translated as CSAPRDYGYTF.